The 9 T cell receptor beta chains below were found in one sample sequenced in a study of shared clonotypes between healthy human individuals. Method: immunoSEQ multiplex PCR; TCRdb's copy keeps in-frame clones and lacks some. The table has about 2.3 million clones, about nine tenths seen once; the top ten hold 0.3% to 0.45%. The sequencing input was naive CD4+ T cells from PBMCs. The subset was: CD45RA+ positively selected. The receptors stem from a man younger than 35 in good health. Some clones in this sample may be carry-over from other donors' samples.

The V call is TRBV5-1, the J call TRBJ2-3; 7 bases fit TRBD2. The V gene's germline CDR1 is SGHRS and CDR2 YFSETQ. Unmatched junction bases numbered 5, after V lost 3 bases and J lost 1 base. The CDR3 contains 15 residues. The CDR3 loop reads CASSWREGRTDTQYF. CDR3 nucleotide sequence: TGCGCCAGCAGCTGGAGGGAGGGTCGCACAGATACGCAGTATTTT.

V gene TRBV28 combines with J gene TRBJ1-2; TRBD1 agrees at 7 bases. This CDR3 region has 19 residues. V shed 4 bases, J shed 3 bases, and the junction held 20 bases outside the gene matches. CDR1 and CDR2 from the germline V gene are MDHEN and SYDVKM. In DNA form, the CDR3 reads TGTGCCAGCAGTTACCAGGAGATCTCCGATAGGGGGCATCACTATGGCTACACCTTC. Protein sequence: CASSYQEISDRGHHYGYTF.

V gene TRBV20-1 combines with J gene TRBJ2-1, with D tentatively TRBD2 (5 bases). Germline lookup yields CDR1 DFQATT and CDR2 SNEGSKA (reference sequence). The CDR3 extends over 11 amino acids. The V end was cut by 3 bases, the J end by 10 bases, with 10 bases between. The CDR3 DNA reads TGCAGTGCTAGTGCCTCGGGGGAGCAGTTCTTC. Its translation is CSASASGEQFF.

The CDR3 reads CASSPSRGRMNGYTF. The CDR3 nucleotides are TGCGCCAGCAGCCCCTCCCGGGGGAGAATGAATGGCTACACCTTC. This chain connects TRBV5-1 to TRBJ1-2; maybe TRBD1 (5 bases). Trimming removed 4 bases from V and 6 bases from J, with 19 bases in between. Looked up from germline, CDR1 is SGHRS and CDR2 is YFSETQ. The CDR3 is 15 residues long.

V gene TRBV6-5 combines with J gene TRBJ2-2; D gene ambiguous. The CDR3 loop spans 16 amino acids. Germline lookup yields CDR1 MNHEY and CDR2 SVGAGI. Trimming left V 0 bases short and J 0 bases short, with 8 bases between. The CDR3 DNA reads TGTGCCAGCAGTTACTCGCTGGCAACGAACACCGGGGAGCTGTTTTTT. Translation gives CASSYSLATNTGELFF.

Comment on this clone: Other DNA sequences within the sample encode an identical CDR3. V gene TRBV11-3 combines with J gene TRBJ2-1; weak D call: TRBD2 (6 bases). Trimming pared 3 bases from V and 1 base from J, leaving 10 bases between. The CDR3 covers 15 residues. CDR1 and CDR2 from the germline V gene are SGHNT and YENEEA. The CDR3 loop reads CASSFGTVSYNEQFF. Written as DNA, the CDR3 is TGTGCCAGCAGCTTCGGGACTGTTTCCTACAATGAGCAGTTCTTC.

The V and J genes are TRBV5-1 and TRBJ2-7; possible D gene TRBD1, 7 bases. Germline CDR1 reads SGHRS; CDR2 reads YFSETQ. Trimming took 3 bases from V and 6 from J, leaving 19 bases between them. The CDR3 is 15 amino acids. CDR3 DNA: TGCGCCAGCAGCTCCCTAGGCAGGGGGGTCGGCGAGCAGTACTTC. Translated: CASSSLGRGVGEQYF.

CDR3 residues: CASSDSRWGEQFF. In nucleotides, the CDR3 is TGTGCCAGCAGTGACTCGCGCTGGGGTGAGCAGTTCTTC. The genes are TRBV6-4 and TRBJ2-1; D is unclear. The CDR3 is 13 amino acids. V gave up 0 bases and J gave up 9 bases, with 9 bases separating them. Germline V lookup: CDR1 MRHNA, CDR2 SNTAGT.

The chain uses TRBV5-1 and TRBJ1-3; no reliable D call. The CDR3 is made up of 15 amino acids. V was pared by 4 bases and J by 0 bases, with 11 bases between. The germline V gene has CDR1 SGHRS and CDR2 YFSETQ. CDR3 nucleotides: TGCGCCAGCAGCCCATTTGGATACTCTGGAAACACCATATATTTT. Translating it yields CASSPFGYSGNTIYF.